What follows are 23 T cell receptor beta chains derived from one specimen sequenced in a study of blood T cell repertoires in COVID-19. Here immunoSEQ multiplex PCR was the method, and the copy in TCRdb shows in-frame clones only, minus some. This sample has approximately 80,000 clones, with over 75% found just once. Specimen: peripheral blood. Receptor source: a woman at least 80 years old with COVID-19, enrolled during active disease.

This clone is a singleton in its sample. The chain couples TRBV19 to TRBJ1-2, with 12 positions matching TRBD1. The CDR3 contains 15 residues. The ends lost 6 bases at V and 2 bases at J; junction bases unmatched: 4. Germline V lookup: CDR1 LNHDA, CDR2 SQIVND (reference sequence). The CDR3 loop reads CASRGQGALNYGYTF. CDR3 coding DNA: TGTGCCAGTAGGGGACAGGGGGCCCTCAACTATGGCTACACCTTC.

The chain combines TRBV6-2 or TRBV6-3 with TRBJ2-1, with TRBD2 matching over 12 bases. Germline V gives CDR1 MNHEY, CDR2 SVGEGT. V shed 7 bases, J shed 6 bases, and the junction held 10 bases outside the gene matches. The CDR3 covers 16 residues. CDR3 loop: CASNPSGGGLFNEQFF. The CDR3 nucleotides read TGTGCCAGCAACCCTAGCGGGGGGGGGCTATTCAATGAGCAGTTCTTC.

This CDR3 is CASSLSRDNQPQHF. The CDR3 DNA reads TGTGCCAGCAGTCTGAGTAGAGATAATCAGCCCCAGCATTTT. The V gene is TRBV6-5, the J gene TRBJ1-5; D remains unclear. In germline, CDR1 is MNHEY, CDR2 SVGAGI. Trimming removed 5 bases at V and 4 bases at J, with 12 bases between. CDR3 length: 14 amino acids.

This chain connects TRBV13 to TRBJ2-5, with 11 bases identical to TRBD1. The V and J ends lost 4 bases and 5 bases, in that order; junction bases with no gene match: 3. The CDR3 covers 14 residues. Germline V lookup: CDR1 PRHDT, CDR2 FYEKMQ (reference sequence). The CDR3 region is CASSWGQGGETQYF. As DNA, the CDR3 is TGTGCCAGCAGCTGGGGACAGGGGGGGGAGACCCAGTACTTC.

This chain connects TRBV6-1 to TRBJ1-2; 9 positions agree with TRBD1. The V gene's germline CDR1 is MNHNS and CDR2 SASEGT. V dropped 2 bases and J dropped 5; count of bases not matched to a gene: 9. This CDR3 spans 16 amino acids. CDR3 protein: CASSEPGQGFKYGYTF. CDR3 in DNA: TGTGCCAGCAGTGAACCGGGACAGGGTTTCAAGTATGGCTACACCTTC.

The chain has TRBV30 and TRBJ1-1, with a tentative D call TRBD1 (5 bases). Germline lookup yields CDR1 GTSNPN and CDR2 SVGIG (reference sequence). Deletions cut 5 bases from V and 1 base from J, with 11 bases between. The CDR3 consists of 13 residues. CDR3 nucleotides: TGTGCCTGGTCCTGGGGCGCGAACACTGAAGCTTTCTTT. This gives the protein CAWSWGANTEAFF.

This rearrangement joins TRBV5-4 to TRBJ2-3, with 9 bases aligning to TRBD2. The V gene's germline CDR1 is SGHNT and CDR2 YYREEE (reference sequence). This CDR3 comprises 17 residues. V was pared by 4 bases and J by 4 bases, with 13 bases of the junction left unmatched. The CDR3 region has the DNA TGTGCCAGCAGCACAAAACCCGGGACTAGCATCGCAGATACGCAGTATTTT. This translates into CASSTKPGTSIADTQYF.

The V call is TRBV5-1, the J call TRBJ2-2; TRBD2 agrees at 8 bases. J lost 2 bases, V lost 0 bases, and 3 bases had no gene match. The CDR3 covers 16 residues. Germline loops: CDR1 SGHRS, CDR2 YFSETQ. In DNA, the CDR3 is TGCGCCAGCAGCTTGGCACTAGCGGCCAACACCGGGGAGCTGTTTTTT. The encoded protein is CASSLALAANTGELFF.

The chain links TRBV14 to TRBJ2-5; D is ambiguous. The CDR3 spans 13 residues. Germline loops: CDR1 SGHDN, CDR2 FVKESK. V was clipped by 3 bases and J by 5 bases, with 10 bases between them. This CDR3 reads CASSQSWQETQYF. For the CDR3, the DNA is TGTGCCAGCAGCCAGTCTTGGCAGGAGACCCAGTACTTC.

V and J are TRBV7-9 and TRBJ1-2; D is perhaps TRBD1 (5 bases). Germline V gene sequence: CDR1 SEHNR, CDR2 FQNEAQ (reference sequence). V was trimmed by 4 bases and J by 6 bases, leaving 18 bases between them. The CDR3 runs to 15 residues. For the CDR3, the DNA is TGTGCCAGCAGCTCGCGACGAGACAGCCGGCATGGCTACACCTTC. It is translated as CASSSRRDSRHGYTF.

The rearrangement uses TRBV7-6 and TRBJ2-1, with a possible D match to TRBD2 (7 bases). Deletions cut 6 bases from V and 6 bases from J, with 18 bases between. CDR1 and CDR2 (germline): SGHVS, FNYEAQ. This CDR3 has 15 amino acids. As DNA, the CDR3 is TGTGCCAGCAGGCGGGGGCGGGGGAGGCCCAATGAGCAGTTCTTC. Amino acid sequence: CASRRGRGRPNEQFF.

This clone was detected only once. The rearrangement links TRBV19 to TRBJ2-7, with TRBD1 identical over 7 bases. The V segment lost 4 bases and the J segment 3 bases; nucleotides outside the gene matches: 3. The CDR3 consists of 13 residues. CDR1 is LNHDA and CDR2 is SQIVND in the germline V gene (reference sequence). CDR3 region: CASSTRTGYEQYF. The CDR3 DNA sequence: TGTGCCAGTAGTACGAGGACAGGCTACGAGCAGTACTTC.

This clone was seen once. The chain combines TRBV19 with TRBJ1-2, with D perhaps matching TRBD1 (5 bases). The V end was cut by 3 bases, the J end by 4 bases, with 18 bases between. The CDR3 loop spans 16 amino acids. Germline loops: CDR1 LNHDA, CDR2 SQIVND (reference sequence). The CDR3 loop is CASSIQRQLPFYGYTF. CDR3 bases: TGTGCCAGTAGTATTCAACGACAGCTACCCTTCTATGGCTACACCTTC.

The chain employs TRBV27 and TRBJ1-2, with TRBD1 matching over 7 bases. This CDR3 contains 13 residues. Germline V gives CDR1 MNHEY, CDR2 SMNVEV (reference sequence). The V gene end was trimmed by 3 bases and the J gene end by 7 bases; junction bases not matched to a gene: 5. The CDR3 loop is CASSFQGGFGYTF. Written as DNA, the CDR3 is TGTGCCAGCAGTTTTCAGGGGGGCTTTGGCTACACCTTC.

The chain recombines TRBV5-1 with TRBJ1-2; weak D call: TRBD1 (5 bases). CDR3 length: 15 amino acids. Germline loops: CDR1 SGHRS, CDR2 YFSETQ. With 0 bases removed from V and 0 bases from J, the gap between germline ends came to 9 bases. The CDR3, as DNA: TGCGCCAGCAGCTTGGTTCGGGGGGCTAACTATGGCTACACCTTC. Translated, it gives CASSLVRGANYGYTF.

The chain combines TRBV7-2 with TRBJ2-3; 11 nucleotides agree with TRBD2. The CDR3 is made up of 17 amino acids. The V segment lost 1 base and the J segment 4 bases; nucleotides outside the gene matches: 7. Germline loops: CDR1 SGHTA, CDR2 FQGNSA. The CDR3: CASSLDLLAGGSDTQYF. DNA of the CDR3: TGTGCCAGCAGCTTAGATCTTTTAGCGGGGGGGTCAGATACGCAGTATTTT.

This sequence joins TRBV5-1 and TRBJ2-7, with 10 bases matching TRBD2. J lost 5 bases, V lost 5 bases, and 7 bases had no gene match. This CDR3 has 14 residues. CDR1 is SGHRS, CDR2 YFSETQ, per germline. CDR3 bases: TGCGCCAGCAGGACCGGGACTAGCGCCAACGAGCAGTACTTC. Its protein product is CASRTGTSANEQYF.

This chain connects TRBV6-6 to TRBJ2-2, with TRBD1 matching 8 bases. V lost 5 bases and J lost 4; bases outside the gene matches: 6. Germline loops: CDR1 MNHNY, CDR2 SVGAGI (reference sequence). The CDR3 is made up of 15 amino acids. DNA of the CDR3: TGTGCCAGCAGTACCCAGGGGGCGGGCACCGGGGAGCTGTTTTTT. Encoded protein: CASSTQGAGTGELFF.

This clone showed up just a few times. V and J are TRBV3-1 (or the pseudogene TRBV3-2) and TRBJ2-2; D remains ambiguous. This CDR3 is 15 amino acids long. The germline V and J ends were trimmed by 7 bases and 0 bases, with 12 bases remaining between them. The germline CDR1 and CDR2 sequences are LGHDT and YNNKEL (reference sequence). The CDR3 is CASKPTAANTGELFF. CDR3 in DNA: TGTGCCAGCAAACCTACAGCCGCGAACACCGGGGAGCTGTTTTTT.

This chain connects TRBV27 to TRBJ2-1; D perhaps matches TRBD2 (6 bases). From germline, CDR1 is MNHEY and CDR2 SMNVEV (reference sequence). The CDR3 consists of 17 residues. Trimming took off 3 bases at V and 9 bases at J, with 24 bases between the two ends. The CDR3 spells CASSFYPLPGRPPEQFF. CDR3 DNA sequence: TGTGCCAGCAGTTTCTACCCTTTACCAGGGAGGCCCCCTGAGCAGTTCTTC.

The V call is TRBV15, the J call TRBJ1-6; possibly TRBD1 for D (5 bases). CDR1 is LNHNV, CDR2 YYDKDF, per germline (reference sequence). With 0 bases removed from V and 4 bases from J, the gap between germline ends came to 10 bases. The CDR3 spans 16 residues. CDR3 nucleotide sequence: TGTGCCACCAGCAGAGATGTGGGGACTTATAATTCACCCCTCCACTTT. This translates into CATSRDVGTYNSPLHF.

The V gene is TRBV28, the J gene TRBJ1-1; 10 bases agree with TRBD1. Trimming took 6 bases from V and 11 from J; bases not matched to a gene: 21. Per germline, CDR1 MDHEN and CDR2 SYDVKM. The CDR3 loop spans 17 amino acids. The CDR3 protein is CASRGGQGWLRALGAFF. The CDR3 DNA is TGTGCCAGCAGGGGGGGACAGGGGTGGTTGCGCGCGTTGGGGGCTTTCTTT.

The DNA for the CDR3 is TGTGCCTGGAGTTTCCGGGACAGGGGCAATCAGCCCCAGCATTTT. This gives the protein CAWSFRDRGNQPQHF. The chain joins TRBV30 to TRBJ1-5, with 9 bases fitting TRBD1. CDR1 and CDR2 from the germline V gene are GTSNPN and SVGIG (reference sequence). V lost 2 bases to trimming and J lost 2 bases; unmatched junction nucleotides: 4. This CDR3 spans 15 amino acids.